This TCR beta chain was recorded in a study of blood T cells in healthy people across ages. V gave up 5 bases and J gave up 1 base, with 11 bases separating them. The CDR3 runs 14 residues. Germline assignment: CDR1 MGHRA and CDR2 YSYEKL. With a J-beta primer mix and a sample-barcoded 5' primer, a second PCR ran 7 to 11 cycles. Each CDR3 protein is one row after TCRdb ran MiXCR on the 5' RACE reads. The data contain approximately 1.5 million distinct CDR3 sequences, about 35% of them singletons. The TCR originated in a woman in her 30s in good health. This chain joins TRBV4-1 and TRBJ1-1; no clear D gene. The sequencing sample was made of blood. The CDR3: CASSGGPSNTEAFF. The CDR3 DNA reads as TGCGCCAGCAGCGGCGGACCCTCGAACACTGAAGCTTTCTTT.